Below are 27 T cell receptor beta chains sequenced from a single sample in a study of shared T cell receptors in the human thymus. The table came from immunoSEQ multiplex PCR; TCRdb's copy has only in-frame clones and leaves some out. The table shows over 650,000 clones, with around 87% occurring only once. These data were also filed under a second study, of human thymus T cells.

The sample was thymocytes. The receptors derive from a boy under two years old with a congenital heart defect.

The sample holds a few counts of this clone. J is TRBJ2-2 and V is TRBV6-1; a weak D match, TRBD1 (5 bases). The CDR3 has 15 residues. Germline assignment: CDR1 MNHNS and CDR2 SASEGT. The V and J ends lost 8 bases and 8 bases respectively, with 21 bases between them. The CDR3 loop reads CASLEFRAGAGELFF. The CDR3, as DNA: TGTGCCAGCTTAGAATTCAGGGCTGGGGCAGGGGAGCTGTTTTTT.

This CDR3 is CASSQDVFGSSYNEQFF. The CDR3, as DNA: TGTGCCAGCAGCCAAGATGTATTCGGGAGCTCCTACAATGAGCAGTTCTTC. The rearrangement joins TRBV14 to TRBJ2-1; D perhaps matches TRBD2 (6 bases). Germline assignment: CDR1 SGHDN and CDR2 FVKESK. This CDR3 is built from 17 residues. V was clipped by 0 bases and J by 0 bases, with 12 bases between them.

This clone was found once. CDR3 nucleotides: TGTGCCAGCAGCTCAGGCAGAGCCAGGGTACACGAGCAGTACTTC. Translating gives CASSSGRARVHEQYF. The chain combines TRBV7-9 with TRBJ2-7, with D possibly being TRBD1 (5 bases). V gave up 4 bases and J gave up 5 bases, with 18 bases separating them. Germline values: CDR1 SEHNR, CDR2 FQNEAQ (reference sequence). The CDR3 contains 15 residues.

DNA of the CDR3: TGTGCCACCAGCACCCGAAGGGGTCAGGGAAACACCATATATTTT. This encodes CATSTRRGQGNTIYF. This chain connects TRBV15 to TRBJ1-3, with D maybe TRBD1 (5 bases). Germline CDR1 reads LNHNV; CDR2 reads YYDKDF (reference sequence). V was cut by 4 bases and J by 4 bases, with 14 bases left in between. This CDR3 is 15 amino acids long.

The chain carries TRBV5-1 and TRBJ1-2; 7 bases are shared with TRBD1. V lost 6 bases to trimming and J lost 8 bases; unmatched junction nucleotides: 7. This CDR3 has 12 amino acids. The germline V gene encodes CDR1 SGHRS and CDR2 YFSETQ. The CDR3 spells CASKEGAKGYTF. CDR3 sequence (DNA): TGCGCCAGCAAGGAGGGGGCAAAGGGCTACACCTTC.

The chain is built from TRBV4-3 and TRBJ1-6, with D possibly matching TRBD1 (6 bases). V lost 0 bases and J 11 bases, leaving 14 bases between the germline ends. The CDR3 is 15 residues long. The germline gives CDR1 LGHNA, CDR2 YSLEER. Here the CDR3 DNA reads TGCGCCAGCAGCCAAGATGCAGGGGATGGGACACCCCTCCACTTT. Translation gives CASSQDAGDGTPLHF.

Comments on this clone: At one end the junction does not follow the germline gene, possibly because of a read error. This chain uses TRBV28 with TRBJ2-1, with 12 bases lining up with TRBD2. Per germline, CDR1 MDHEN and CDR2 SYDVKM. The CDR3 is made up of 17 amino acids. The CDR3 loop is CASSLWTSGDYYNEQFF. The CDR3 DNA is TGTGCCAGCAGTCTATGGACTAGCGGGGATTACTACAATGAGCAGTTCTTC. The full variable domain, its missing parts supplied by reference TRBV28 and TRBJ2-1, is DVKVTQSSRYLVKRTGEKVFLECVQDMDHENMFWYRQDPGLGLRLIYFSYDVKMKEKGDIPEGYSVSREKKERFSLILESASTNQTSMYLCASSLWTSGDYYNEQFFGPGTRLTVL.

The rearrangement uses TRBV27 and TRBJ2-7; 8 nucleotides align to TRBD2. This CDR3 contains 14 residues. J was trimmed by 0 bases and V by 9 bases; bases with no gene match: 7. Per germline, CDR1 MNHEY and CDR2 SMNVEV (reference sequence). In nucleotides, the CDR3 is TGTGCCAGGCTAGCGGGCCACAGCTCCTACGAGCAGTACTTC. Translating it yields CARLAGHSSYEQYF.

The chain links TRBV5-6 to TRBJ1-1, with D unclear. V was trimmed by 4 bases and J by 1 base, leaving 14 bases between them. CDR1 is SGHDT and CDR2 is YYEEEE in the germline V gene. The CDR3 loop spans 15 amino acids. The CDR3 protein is CASSIRCGANTEAFF. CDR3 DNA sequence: TGTGCCAGCAGCATCAGATGTGGAGCGAACACTGAAGCTTTCTTT.

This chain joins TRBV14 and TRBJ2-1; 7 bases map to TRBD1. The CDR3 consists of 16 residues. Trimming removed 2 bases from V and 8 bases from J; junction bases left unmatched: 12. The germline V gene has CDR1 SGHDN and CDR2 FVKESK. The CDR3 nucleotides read TGTGCCAGCAGCCAACAACCTGATCACGACAGGGATGAGCAGTTCTTC. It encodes CASSQQPDHDRDEQFF.

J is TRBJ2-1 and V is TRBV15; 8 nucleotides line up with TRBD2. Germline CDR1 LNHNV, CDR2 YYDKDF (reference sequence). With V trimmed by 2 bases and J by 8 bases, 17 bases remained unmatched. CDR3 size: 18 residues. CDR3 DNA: TGTGCCACCAGCAGAAGTCCTCAGGGGAGACTAGCGTATTATGAGCAGTTCTTC. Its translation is CATSRSPQGRLAYYEQFF.

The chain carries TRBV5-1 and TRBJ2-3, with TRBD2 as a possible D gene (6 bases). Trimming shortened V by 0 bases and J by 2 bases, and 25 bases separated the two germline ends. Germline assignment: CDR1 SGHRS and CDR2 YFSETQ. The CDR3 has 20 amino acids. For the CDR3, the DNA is TGCGCCAGCAGCTTGGTTCCGTACGCTCCACGGGGACTCATCACAGATACGCAGTATTTT. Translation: CASSLVPYAPRGLITDTQYF. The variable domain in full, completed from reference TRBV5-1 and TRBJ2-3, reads KAGVTQTPRYLIKTRGQQVTLSCSPISGHRSVSWYQQTPGQGLQFLFEYFSETQRNKGNFPGRFSGRQFSNSRSEMNVSTLELGDSALYLCASSLVPYAPRGLITDTQYFGPGTRLTVL.

The CDR3 loop is CASSPRLVSYNEQFF. The CDR3 bases are TGTGCCAGCAGCCCTCGACTCGTCTCCTACAATGAGCAGTTCTTC. The chain carries TRBV7-9 and TRBJ2-1, with unresolved D. V gave up 5 bases and J gave up 0 bases, with 11 bases separating them. The length of the CDR3 is 15 residues. CDR1 is SEHNR, CDR2 FQNEAQ, per germline (reference sequence).

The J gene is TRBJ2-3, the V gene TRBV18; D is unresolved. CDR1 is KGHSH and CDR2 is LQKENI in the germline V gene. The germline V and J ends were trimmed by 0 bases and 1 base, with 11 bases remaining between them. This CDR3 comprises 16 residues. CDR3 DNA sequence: TGTGCCAGCTCACCACCGGGCGAAAGAGGCACAGATACGCAGTATTTT. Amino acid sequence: CASSPPGERGTDTQYF.

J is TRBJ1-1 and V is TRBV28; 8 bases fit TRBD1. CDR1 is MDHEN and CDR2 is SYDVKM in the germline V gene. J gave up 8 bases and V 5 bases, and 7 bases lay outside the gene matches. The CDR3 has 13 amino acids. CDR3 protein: CASSKNTGGEAFF. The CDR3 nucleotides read TGTGCCAGCAGTAAAAATACAGGGGGGGAAGCTTTCTTT.

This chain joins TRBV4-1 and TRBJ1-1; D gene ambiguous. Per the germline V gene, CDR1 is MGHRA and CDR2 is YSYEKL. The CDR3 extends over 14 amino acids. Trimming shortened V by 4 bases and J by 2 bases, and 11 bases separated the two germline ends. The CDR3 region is CASSLFESNTEAFF. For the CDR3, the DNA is TGCGCCAGCAGCCTATTCGAGAGCAACACTGAAGCTTTCTTT.

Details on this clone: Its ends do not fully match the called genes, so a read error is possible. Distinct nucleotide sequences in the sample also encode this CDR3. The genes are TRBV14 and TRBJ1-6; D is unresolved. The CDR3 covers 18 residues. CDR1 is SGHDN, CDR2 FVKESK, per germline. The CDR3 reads CASSQGRSVEVANSPLHF. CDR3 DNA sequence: TGTGCCAGCAGCCAAGGGAGGAGTGTGGAGGTCGCTAATTCCCCCCTCCACTTT.

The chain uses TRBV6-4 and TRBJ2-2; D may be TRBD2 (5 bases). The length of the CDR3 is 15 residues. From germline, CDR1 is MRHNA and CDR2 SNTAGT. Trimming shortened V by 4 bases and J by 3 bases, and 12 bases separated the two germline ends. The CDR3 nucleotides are TGTGCCAGCAGTGTAAACGGGAAGGACACCGGGGAGCTGTTTTTT. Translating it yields CASSVNGKDTGELFF.

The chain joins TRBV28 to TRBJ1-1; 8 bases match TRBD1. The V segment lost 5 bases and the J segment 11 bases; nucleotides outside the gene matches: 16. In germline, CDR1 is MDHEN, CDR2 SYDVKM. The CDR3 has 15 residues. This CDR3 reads CASSRTHRGFLIAFF. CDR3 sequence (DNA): TGTGCCAGCAGTAGGACGCACAGGGGGTTCTTGATCGCTTTCTTT.

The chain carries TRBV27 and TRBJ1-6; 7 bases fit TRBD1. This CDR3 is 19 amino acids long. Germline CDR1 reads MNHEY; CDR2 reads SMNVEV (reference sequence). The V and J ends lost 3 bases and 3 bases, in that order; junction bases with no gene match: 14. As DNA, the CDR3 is TGTGCCAGCAGTTTTAGGGACCAAGGACAGGAGTACTATAATTCACCCCTCCACTTT. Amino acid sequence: CASSFRDQGQEYYNSPLHF.

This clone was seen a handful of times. The CDR3 reads CASSLVGGGGNNEKLFF. CDR3 coding DNA: TGTGCCAGCAGCTTAGTCGGAGGGGGCGGGAATAATGAAAAACTGTTTTTT. This sequence joins TRBV11-2 and TRBJ1-4; 7 bases line up with TRBD1. In germline, CDR1 is SGHAT, CDR2 FQNNGV. This CDR3 contains 17 residues. J gave up 4 bases and V 1 base, and 9 bases lay outside the gene matches.

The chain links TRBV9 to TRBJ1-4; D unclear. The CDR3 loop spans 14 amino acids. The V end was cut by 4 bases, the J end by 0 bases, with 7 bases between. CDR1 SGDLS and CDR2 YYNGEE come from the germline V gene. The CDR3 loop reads CASSLGATNEKLFF. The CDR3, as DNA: TGTGCCAGCAGCCTCGGGGCAACTAATGAAAAACTGTTTTTT.

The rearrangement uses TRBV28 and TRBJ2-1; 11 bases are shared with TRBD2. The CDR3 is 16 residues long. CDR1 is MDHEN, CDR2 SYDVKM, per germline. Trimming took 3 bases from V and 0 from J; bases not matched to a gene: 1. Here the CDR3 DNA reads TGTGCCAGCAGTTTCGGGACTAGCGGCTCCTACAATGAGCAGTTCTTC. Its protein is CASSFGTSGSYNEQFF.

The CDR3 bases are TGTGCCGGAGGGGGCCTAACCCGGTTAGGCTATGGCTACACCTTC. It translates to CAGGGLTRLGYGYTF. This chain connects TRBV10-3 to TRBJ1-2; TRBD1 matches 7 bases. Germline V gene data show CDR1 as ENHRY and CDR2 as SYGVKD. CDR3 length: 15 amino acids. Unmatched junction bases numbered 16, after V lost 11 bases and J lost 4 bases.

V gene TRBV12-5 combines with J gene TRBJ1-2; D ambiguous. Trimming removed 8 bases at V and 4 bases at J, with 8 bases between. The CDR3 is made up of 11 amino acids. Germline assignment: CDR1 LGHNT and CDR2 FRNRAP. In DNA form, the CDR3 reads TGTGCTAGTCCAGCAGGCTATGGCTACACCTTC. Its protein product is CASPAGYGYTF. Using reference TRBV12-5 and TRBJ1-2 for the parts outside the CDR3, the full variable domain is DARVTQTPRHKVTEMGQEVTMRCQPILGHNTVFWYRQTMMQGLELLAYFRNRAPLDDSGMPKDRFSAEMPDATLATLKIQPSEPRDSAVYFCASPAGYGYTFGSGTRLTVV.

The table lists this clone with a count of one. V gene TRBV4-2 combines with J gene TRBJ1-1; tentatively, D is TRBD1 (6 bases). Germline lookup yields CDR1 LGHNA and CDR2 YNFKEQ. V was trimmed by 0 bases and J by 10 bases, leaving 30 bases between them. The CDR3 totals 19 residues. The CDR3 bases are TGTGCCAGCAGCCAAGATTGGAGCTGGTTGCGGGGGCAGAAACAAGGAGCTTTCTTT. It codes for CASSQDWSWLRGQKQGAFF.

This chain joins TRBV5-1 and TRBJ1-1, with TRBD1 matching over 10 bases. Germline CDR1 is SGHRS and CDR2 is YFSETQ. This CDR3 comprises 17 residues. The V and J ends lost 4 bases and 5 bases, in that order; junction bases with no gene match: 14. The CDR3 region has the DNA TGCGCCAGCAGCCGAGTAAGCCCGGACAGGGGGGGGACTGAAGCTTTCTTT. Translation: CASSRVSPDRGGTEAFF.